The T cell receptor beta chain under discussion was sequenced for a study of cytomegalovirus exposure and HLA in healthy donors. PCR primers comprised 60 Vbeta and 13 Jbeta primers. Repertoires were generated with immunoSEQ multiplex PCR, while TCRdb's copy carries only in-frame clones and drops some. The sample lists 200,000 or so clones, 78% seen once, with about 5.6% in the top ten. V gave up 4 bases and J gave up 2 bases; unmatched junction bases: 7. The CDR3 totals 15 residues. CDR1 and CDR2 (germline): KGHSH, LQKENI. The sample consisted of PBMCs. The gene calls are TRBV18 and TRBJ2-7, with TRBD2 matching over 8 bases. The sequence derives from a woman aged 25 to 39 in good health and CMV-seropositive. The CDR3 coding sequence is TGTGCCAGCTCACTCAGCGGGAGTAGAACCTACGAGCAGTACTTC. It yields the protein CASSLSGSRTYEQYF.